One and the same sample provided the 3 T cell receptor beta chains below, sequenced in a study of glioma-infiltrating T cells. Amplification of TCR alpha and beta CDR3 regions from RNA used iRepertoire nested multiplex PCR. TCRdb re-derived calls from the multiplex PCR reads in MiXCR, one entry per CDR3 protein. The profile shows about 99,000 distinct CDR3 sequences, about 30% of them singletons. Sequenced sample: glioma tissue, nonneoplastic brain tissue, or PBMCs (not recorded which). All receptors derive from a human donor with low-grade glioma or glioblastoma, undergoing nonglioma brain surgery, or in good health (not recorded which).

Concerning this clonotype: A read error is possible here, since a much larger clone lies one base away. The chain recombines TRBV7-2 with TRBJ2-1; 12 nucleotides match TRBD2. The CDR3 is made up of 15 amino acids. Germline V gives CDR1 SGHTA, CDR2 FQGNSA. CDR3 in amino acids: CASSLAGGVYSEQFF. For the CDR3, the DNA is TGTGCCAGCAGCCTAGCGGGGGGGGTCTACAGTGAGCAGTTCTTC.

In the case of this clonotype: One base away lies a much larger clone, so this may be a sequencing read error. The chain employs TRBV7-6 and TRBJ1-1; tentatively, D is TRBD1 (5 bases). The V end was cut by 1 base, the J end by 4 bases, with 7 bases between. CDR1 is SGHVS, CDR2 FNYEAQ, per germline. This CDR3 comprises 13 residues. CDR3 sequence: CASSLERGTEAFF. The CDR3 bases are TGTGCCAGCAGCTTAGAGAGGGGCACTGAAGCTTTCTTT.

This clonotype was counted ten times or more. This CDR3 is CSARTPGLNEKLFF. The CDR3 coding sequence is TGCAGTGCACGCACGCCGGGGCTTAATGAAAAACTGTTTTTT. The genes are TRBV20-1 and TRBJ1-4; D perhaps matches TRBD1 (5 bases). Trimming removed 6 bases at V and 4 bases at J, with 15 bases between. There are 14 residues in the CDR3. Per germline, CDR1 DFQATT and CDR2 SNEGSKA (reference sequence).